The next 21 T cell receptor beta chains were all read from a single sample in a study of CD8 T cells in ankylosing spondylitis. TCRdb redid the calling of the 5' RACE reads with MiXCR, one entry per CDR3 protein. The repertoire includes approximately 39,000 distinct CDR3 sequences, approximately 10% of them detected once, and around 20% sits in the top ten. The sequencing input was synovial fluid, either unsorted or a sorted T cell fraction (not recorded which). Receptors were obtained from a male donor with ankylosing spondylitis.

This clonotype was counted ten times or more. The J gene is TRBJ2-7, the V gene TRBV5-1, with D unclear. Germline-derived CDR1 and CDR2 are SGHRS and YFSETQ. CDR3 length equals 12 residues. Trimming stripped 4 bases from V and 6 bases from J, with 11 bases between. In DNA, the CDR3 is TGCGCCAGCAGCATGTCATTTGGCGAGCAGTACTTC. Its protein is CASSMSFGEQYF.

This clonotype is judged medium-sized. V is TRBV18 and J is TRBJ2-7, with D possibly being TRBD1 (5 bases). The CDR3 is 15 amino acids. Between the trimmed V and J ends, which lost 4 bases and 7 bases, there was a span of 20 bases. The germline V gene encodes CDR1 KGHSH and CDR2 LQKENI. The CDR3 sequence is CASSHPVTGQGEQYF. CDR3 sequence (DNA): TGTGCCAGCTCACACCCGGTAACAGGCCAAGGGGAGCAGTACTTC.

This clonotype was counted only a few times. The rearrangement joins TRBV5-5 to TRBJ2-7, with D hard to call. The CDR3 contains 14 residues. With 4 bases removed from V and 5 bases from J, the gap between germline ends came to 16 bases. Germline V gene lookup returns CDR1 SGHKS and CDR2 YYEKEE (reference sequence). Written as DNA, the CDR3 is TGTGCCAGCAGCACCTGGCCCAAACGGGACGAGCAGTACTTC. The encoded protein is CASSTWPKRDEQYF.

This clonotype was seen repeatedly, ten times or more. The chain links TRBV15 to TRBJ2-7; 9 nucleotides line up with TRBD1. J lost 2 bases, V lost 9 bases, and 14 bases had no gene match. The germline CDR1 and CDR2 sequences are LNHNV and YYDKDF (reference sequence). This CDR3 has 16 residues. CDR3 nucleotide sequence: TGTGCCACGTCATCGAAGAGGACAGGGGTGACCTACGAGCAGTACTTC. It is translated as CATSSKRTGVTYEQYF.

The V and J genes are TRBV20-1 and TRBJ2-5; 7 positions match TRBD2. CDR3 length: 15 amino acids. Germline CDR1 and CDR2: DFQATT and SNEGSKA (reference sequence). Unmatched junction bases numbered 16, after V lost 7 bases and J lost 5 bases. In DNA, the CDR3 is TGCAGTGGCGGAGAGGGTTTGGCGGGAGATGAGACCCAGTACTTC. Translation gives CSGGEGLAGDETQYF.

The CDR3 loop reads CASRQLAGDDNEQFF. The CDR3, as DNA: TGTGCCAGCAGGCAGCTAGCGGGAGACGACAATGAGCAGTTCTTC. The rearrangement joins TRBV11-2 to TRBJ2-1, with TRBD2 matching over 10 bases. This CDR3 contains 15 residues. V lost 6 bases to trimming and J lost 5 bases; unmatched junction nucleotides: 7. Germline-derived CDR1 and CDR2 are SGHAT and FQNNGV.

This clonotype was counted at least ten times. CDR3 coding DNA: TGTGCCAGCAGTTCCGATCGACGGAATGAGCAGTTCTTC. Residues: CASSSDRRNEQFF. V usage is TRBV7-6 and J usage is TRBJ2-1; no clear D gene. Germline CDR1 reads SGHVS; CDR2 reads FNYEAQ. Between the trimmed V and J ends, which lost 6 bases and 7 bases, there was a span of 13 bases. The CDR3 runs 13 residues.

This chain links TRBV7-9 with TRBJ2-7; D assignment may be TRBD1 or TRBD2 (5 bases each). The CDR3 length is 13 residues. Between the trimmed V and J ends, which lost 4 bases and 2 bases, there was a span of 9 bases. Germline V gene data show CDR1 as SEHNR and CDR2 as FQNEAQ (reference sequence). Here the CDR3 DNA reads TGTGCCAGCAGCTCGGGACGGGCCTACGAGCAGTACTTC. Its translation is CASSSGRAYEQYF.

This chain connects TRBV6-1 to TRBJ1-1, with D tentatively TRBD1 (6 bases). V was cut by 5 bases and J by 2 bases, with 15 bases left in between. CDR3 length: 15 amino acids. The germline gives CDR1 MNHNS, CDR2 SASEGT. CDR3 in DNA: TGTGCCAGCAGTCCTAGGACAGAACCAAACACTGAAGCTTTCTTT. Amino acids: CASSPRTEPNTEAFF.

At least ten counts were recorded for this clonotype. The V and J genes are TRBV20-1 and TRBJ2-6, with D maybe TRBD1 (5 bases). Germline CDR1 and CDR2: DFQATT and SNEGSKA (reference sequence). Trimming took 5 bases from V and 0 from J, leaving 8 bases between them. The CDR3 is made up of 14 amino acids. Here the CDR3 reads CSALTGSGANVLTF. The CDR3 DNA reads as TGCAGTGCTCTAACAGGCTCTGGGGCCAACGTCCTGACTTTC.

The CDR3 DNA is TGTGCCAGCAGCTTACTCTTATCGGGGAACGGGTACGAGCAGTACTTC. Its protein is CASSLLLSGNGYEQYF. The chain recombines TRBV13 with TRBJ2-7; perhaps TRBD2 as D (5 bases). Germline V gives CDR1 PRHDT, CDR2 FYEKMQ (reference sequence). CDR3 size: 16 residues. Trimming removed 2 bases at V and 4 bases at J, with 18 bases between.

The sample holds many counts of this clonotype. The rearrangement links TRBV7-8 to TRBJ2-7; weak D call: TRBD1 (6 bases). Germline CDR1 and CDR2: SGHVS and FQNEAQ. The CDR3 covers 15 residues. Trimming shortened V by 6 bases and J by 2 bases, and 17 bases separated the two germline ends. The chain's CDR3 is CASSHSPGAAYEQYF. CDR3 DNA: TGTGCCAGCAGTCACTCCCCAGGGGCGGCCTACGAGCAGTACTTC.

The sample holds many counts of this clonotype. V usage is TRBV6-4 and J usage is TRBJ2-1, with 9 bases fitting TRBD1. The length of the CDR3 is 15 residues. V trimming: 0 bases; J trimming: 8 bases; junction bases outside the gene matches: 5. Germline V gene data show CDR1 as MRHNA and CDR2 as SNTAGT. The CDR3 loop reads CASSDSGTGFDEQFF. DNA for the CDR3: TGTGCCAGCAGTGACTCGGGGACAGGGTTCGATGAGCAGTTCTTC.

This clonotype was observed at least ten times. V gene TRBV11-2 combines with J gene TRBJ2-1; D gene uncertain. Trimming took 1 base from V and 7 from J, leaving 2 bases between them. From germline, CDR1 is SGHAT and CDR2 FQNNGV. The CDR3 runs to 11 residues. This CDR3 reads CASSLGNEQFF. Written as DNA, the CDR3 is TGTGCCAGCAGCTTAGGGAATGAGCAGTTCTTC. The full variable domain, rest sourced from reference TRBV11-2 and TRBJ2-1, is EAGVAQSPRYKIIEKRQSVAFWCNPISGHATLYWYQQILGQGPKLLIQFQNNGVVDDSQLPKDRFSAERLKGVDSTLKIQPAKLEDSAVYLCASSLGNEQFFGPGTRLTVL.

This chain uses TRBV20-1 with TRBJ2-5; D is unclear. This CDR3 has 12 residues. V was shortened by 3 bases and J by 4 bases, with 9 bases between the two germline ends. Germline CDR1 and CDR2: DFQATT and SNEGSKA (reference sequence). The CDR3 DNA sequence: TGCAGTGCTAGTCCCGGTAGAGAGACCCAGTACTTC. It encodes CSASPGRETQYF.

The genes are TRBV7-9 and TRBJ2-1; 13 bases match TRBD2. V shed 8 bases and J 8 bases; nucleotides not matched to a gene: 3. Germline CDR1 SEHNR, CDR2 FQNEAQ (reference sequence). The CDR3 has 13 amino acids. CDR3 residues: CASRTSGSDEQFF. The CDR3 DNA reads as TGTGCCAGCCGGACTAGCGGGAGCGATGAGCAGTTCTTC.

The chain uses TRBV27 and TRBJ2-1; the match to TRBD1 covers 9 bases. J lost 5 bases, V lost 6 bases, and 8 bases had no gene match. Germline assignment: CDR1 MNHEY and CDR2 SMNVEV (reference sequence). The CDR3 has 15 residues. The CDR3 protein is CASRRGTGTNNEQFF. CDR3 bases: TGTGCCAGCAGAAGAGGGACAGGGACTAACAATGAGCAGTTCTTC.

The rearrangement uses TRBV9 and TRBJ2-3; 8 bases agree with TRBD1. V was clipped by 0 bases and J by 3 bases; unmatched bases: 0. Germline V gene data show CDR1 as SGDLS and CDR2 as YYNGEE. CDR3 length equals 14 residues. CDR3 amino acids: CASSVGQGTDTQYF. The CDR3 DNA sequence: TGTGCCAGCAGCGTAGGACAGGGGACAGATACGCAGTATTTT.

V and J are TRBV5-6 and TRBJ2-1; perhaps D is TRBD1 or TRBD2 (5 bases each). CDR1 is SGHDT, CDR2 YYEEEE, per germline. V lost 7 bases and J 8 bases, leaving 16 bases between the germline ends. This CDR3 has 13 amino acids. The CDR3 sequence is CASGPGIGDEQFF. The DNA of the CDR3 is TGTGCCAGCGGCCCCGGGATAGGGGATGAGCAGTTCTTC.

Ten or more counts support this clonotype. Written as DNA, the CDR3 is TGTGCCAGCAGCTTAGGACTACACGGATCTAACTACGAGCAGTACTTC. Translated, it gives CASSLGLHGSNYEQYF. This rearrangement joins TRBV11-2 to TRBJ2-7; possible D gene TRBD2, 5 bases. V lost 1 base, J lost 3 bases, and 16 bases lay in between. Germline lookup yields CDR1 SGHAT and CDR2 FQNNGV. The length of the CDR3 is 16 residues. Filled out from reference TRBV11-2 and TRBJ2-7, the complete variable domain reads EAGVAQSPRYKIIEKRQSVAFWCNPISGHATLYWYQQILGQGPKLLIQFQNNGVVDDSQLPKDRFSAERLKGVDSTLKIQPAKLEDSAVYLCASSLGLHGSNYEQYFGPGTRLTVT.

DNA for the CDR3: TGTGCCAGCAAACCGCATTCGGGACAGGAGGCCTACGAGCAGTACTTC. It translates to CASKPHSGQEAYEQYF. V usage is TRBV7-2 and J usage is TRBJ2-7, with 8 bases that match TRBD1. V was pared by 7 bases and J by 2 bases, with 13 bases of the junction left unmatched. Looked up from germline, CDR1 is SGHTA and CDR2 is FQGNSA. This CDR3 spans 16 amino acids.